Listed here are 4 T cell receptor beta chains from one sample, sequenced in a study of blood T cell repertoires in COVID-19. Method: immunoSEQ multiplex PCR; TCRdb's copy keeps in-frame clones and lacks some. The table records about 310,000 clones, roughly 84% of them present only once. Sequencing used peripheral blood. The receptor source for this set is a man aged 45-65 years with active or convalescent COVID-19.

The chain is built from TRBV4-2 and TRBJ2-1; 8 bases fit TRBD1. This CDR3 has 14 residues. Germline CDR1 is LGHNA and CDR2 is YNFKEQ. J was trimmed by 5 bases and V by 5 bases; bases with no gene match: 5. CDR3 DNA: TGTGCCAGCAGCAACAGACAGGGGAACAATGAGCAGTTCTTC. This translates into CASSNRQGNNEQFF.

V usage is TRBV14 and J usage is TRBJ2-1, with no clear D. The germline V gene has CDR1 SGHDN and CDR2 FVKESK. Trimming removed 1 base from V and 7 bases from J, with 11 bases in between. The CDR3 totals 14 residues. The CDR3 spells CASSQGSRWNEQFF. The CDR3 nucleotides read TGTGCCAGCAGCCAAGGGTCTCGGTGGAATGAGCAGTTCTTC.

The V and J genes are TRBV7-2 and TRBJ1-3; no reliable D call. Germline CDR1 is SGHTA and CDR2 is FQGNSA. Trimming left V 0 bases short and J 0 bases short, with 6 bases between. This CDR3 has 15 residues. In DNA, the CDR3 is TGTGCCAGCAGCTTAGCGCTAAGCTCTGGAAACACCATATATTTT. It codes for CASSLALSSGNTIYF.

This rearrangement joins TRBV7-2 to TRBJ1-2, with 8 nucleotides matching TRBD1. This CDR3 contains 16 residues. CDR1 is SGHTA and CDR2 is FQGNSA in the germline V gene. With V trimmed by 1 base and J by 5 bases, 9 bases remained unmatched. The CDR3 DNA sequence: TGTGCCAGCAGCTTAGGCCAGGGGGCGCCCCTATATGGCTACACCTTC. Its protein is CASSLGQGAPLYGYTF.